This T cell receptor beta chain was recovered during a study of CD8 T cells in ankylosing spondylitis. Study-level results: Some motif variants were previously reported in reactive arthritis synovial fluid and blood. For ankylosing spondylitis blood, a TCR beta motif of several highly homologous variants appeared characteristic. Reportedly, disease-linked clones are significantly enriched in ankylosing spondylitis patients' matched synovial fluid.

One entry per CDR3 protein results from TCRdb running MiXCR on the 5' RACE reads. The top ten hold approximately 1% of the sample, which has around 430,000 distinct CDR3 sequences, more than 15% seen once. V was clipped by 8 bases and J by 1 base; unmatched bases: 8. This CDR3 is 14 amino acids long. Germline loops: CDR1 SQVTM, CDR2 ANQGSEA. This clonotype was counted between two and nine times. The antigen remains undetermined. The receptor was isolated from a male donor with ankylosing spondylitis. The chain is built from TRBV29-1 and TRBJ2-3; 8 bases map to TRBD2. Sequenced material: blood, either unsorted or a sorted T cell fraction (not recorded which). The CDR3, as DNA: TGCAGCCATCCGGGGGGGGAGGGCACAGATACGCAGTATTTT. Protein: CSHPGGEGTDTQYF.